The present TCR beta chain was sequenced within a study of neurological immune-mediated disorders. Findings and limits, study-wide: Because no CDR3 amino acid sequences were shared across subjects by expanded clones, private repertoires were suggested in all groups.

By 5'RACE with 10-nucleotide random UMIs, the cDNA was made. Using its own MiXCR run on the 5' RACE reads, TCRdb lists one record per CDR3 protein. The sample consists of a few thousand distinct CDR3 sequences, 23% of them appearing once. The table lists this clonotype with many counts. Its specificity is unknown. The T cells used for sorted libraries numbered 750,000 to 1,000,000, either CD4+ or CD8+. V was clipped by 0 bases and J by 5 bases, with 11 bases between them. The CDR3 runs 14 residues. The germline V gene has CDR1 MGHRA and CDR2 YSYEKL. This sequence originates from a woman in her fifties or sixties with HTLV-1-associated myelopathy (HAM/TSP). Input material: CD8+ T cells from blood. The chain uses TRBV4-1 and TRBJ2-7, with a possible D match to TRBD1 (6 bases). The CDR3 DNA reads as TGCGCCAGCAGCCAAGAGGGCAGGGGACACGAGCAGTACTTC. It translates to CASSQEGRGHEQYF.